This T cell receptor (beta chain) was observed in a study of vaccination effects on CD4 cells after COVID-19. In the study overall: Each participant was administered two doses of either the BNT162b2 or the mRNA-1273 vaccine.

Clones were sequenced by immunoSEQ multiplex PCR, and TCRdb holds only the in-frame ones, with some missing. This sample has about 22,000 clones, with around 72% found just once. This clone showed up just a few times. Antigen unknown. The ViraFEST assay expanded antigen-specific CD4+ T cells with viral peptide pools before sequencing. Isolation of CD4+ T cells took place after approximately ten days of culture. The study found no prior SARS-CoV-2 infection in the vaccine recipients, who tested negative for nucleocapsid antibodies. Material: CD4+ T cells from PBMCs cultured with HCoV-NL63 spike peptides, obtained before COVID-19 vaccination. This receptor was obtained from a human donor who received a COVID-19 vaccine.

The CDR3 region is CASSQVPAYEQYF. CDR3 DNA: TGTGCCAGCAGCCAAGTGCCCGCATACGAGCAGTACTTC. The chain combines TRBV3-1 (or the pseudogene TRBV3-2) with TRBJ2-7; D uncertain. CDR3 size: 13 residues. CDR1 and CDR2 (germline): LGHDT, YNNKEL (reference sequence). Between the trimmed V and J ends, which lost 1 base and 4 bases, there was a span of 8 bases.